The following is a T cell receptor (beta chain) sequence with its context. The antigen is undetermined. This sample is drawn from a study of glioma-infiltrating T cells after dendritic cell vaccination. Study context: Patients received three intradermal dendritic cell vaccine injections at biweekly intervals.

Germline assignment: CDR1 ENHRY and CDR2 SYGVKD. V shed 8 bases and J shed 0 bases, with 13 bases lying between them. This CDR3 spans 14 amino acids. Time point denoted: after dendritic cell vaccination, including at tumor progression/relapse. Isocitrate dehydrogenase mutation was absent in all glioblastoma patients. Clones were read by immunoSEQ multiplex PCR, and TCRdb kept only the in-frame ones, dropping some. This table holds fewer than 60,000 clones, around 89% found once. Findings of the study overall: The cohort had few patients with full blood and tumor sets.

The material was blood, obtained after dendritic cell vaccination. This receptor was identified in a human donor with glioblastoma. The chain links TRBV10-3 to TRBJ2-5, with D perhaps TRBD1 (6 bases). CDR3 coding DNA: TGTGCCATCCCAGGGGCCAAATACCAAGAGACCCAGTACTTC. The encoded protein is CAIPGAKYQETQYF.